Shown below are 22 T cell receptor beta chains from a single sample sequenced in a study of cytomegalovirus exposure and HLA in healthy donors (dated by TCRdb to 2016 to 2017). Library preparation used the immunoSEQ multiplex PCR assay. For the multiplex PCR, a mixture combining 60 forward primers for TCR Vbeta segments and 13 reverse primers for TCR Jbeta segments was used. TCRdb re-hosts the immuneACCESS table, in-frame sequences only. Its copies lack some clones; in the studies checked, an unresolved V gene accounts for under half of them, and the cause for the rest is not known. The sample profile shows over 150,000 clones; 60% to 75% of them were found once. The ten largest clonotypes hold approximately 3% of the sample. The sample comprised PBMCs. The receptor set was obtained from a woman aged 50 to 60 in good health and CMV-seropositive.

This clone was picked up a small number of times. This chain links TRBV9 with TRBJ1-1; maybe TRBD1 (6 bases). Germline assignment: CDR1 SGDLS and CDR2 YYNGEE. The V and J ends lost 4 bases and 5 bases respectively, with 15 bases between them. The CDR3 is 14 residues long. As DNA, the CDR3 is TGTGCCAGCAGCCCCCGAAGAGACAGGACTGAAGCTTTCTTT. Translated: CASSPRRDRTEAFF.

The chain carries TRBV4-1 and TRBJ1-1; no firm D call. The CDR3 runs to 12 residues. V was trimmed by 5 bases and J by 5 bases, leaving 9 bases between them. Looked up from germline, CDR1 is MGHRA and CDR2 is YSYEKL. As DNA, the CDR3 is TGCGCCAGCAGCAGGGAGAATACTGAAGCTTTCTTT. It yields the protein CASSRENTEAFF.

The CDR3 DNA reads as TGCGCCAGTCGGGGGTATCGAAATTCTGAAGCTTTCTTT. Its translation: CASRGYRNSEAFF. V usage is TRBV5-1 and J usage is TRBJ1-1; possible D gene TRBD1, 5 bases. The CDR3 sequence is 13 residues long. V shed 8 bases and J shed 6 bases, with 17 bases lying between them. Germline values: CDR1 SGHRS, CDR2 YFSETQ.

The chain is built from TRBV18 and TRBJ1-2; 7 positions match TRBD1. Germline assignment: CDR1 KGHSH and CDR2 LQKENI. The CDR3 loop spans 14 amino acids. V was pared by 2 bases and J by 8 bases, with 8 bases of the junction left unmatched. This CDR3 reads CASSPVQGERGYTF. DNA of the CDR3: TGTGCCAGCTCACCAGTTCAGGGGGAGCGGGGCTACACCTTC.

The V call is TRBV6-1, the J call TRBJ1-2, with no clear D. Germline CDR1 MNHNS, CDR2 SASEGT. This CDR3 contains 11 residues. V was cut by 2 bases and J by 7 bases, with 5 bases left in between. For the CDR3, the DNA is TGTGCCAGCAGTGAACAACTTGGCTACACCTTC. This encodes CASSEQLGYTF.

This clone has just one count. The chain carries TRBV5-1 and TRBJ2-7, with D maybe TRBD1 (6 bases). This CDR3 is 15 amino acids long. Germline V gives CDR1 SGHRS, CDR2 YFSETQ. Trimming took off 5 bases at V and 2 bases at J, with 17 bases between the two ends. CDR3 DNA: TGCGCCAGCAGATTCCTTCAGGGGACCACCTACGAGCAGTACTTC. It translates to CASRFLQGTTYEQYF.

The rearrangement uses TRBV7-9 and TRBJ1-5; TRBD1 might be the D (5 bases). This CDR3 is 15 amino acids long. CDR1 and CDR2 from the germline V gene are SEHNR and FQNEAQ (reference sequence). V lost 1 base to trimming and J lost 6 bases, with 13 bases between them. CDR3: CASSLDGAVSQPQHF. CDR3 in DNA: TGTGCCAGCAGCTTAGATGGGGCGGTTAGTCAGCCCCAGCATTTT.

The chain uses TRBV7-9 and TRBJ1-1; D is possibly TRBD1 (6 bases). This CDR3 region has 13 residues. CDR1 is SEHNR, CDR2 FQNEAQ, per germline (reference sequence). V was trimmed by 8 bases and J by 1 base, leaving 11 bases between them. The CDR3 DNA follows: TGTGCCAGCGACGCAGGGGAGAACACTGAAGCTTTCTTT. It is translated as CASDAGENTEAFF.

The V gene is TRBV19, the J gene TRBJ1-3; D is uncertain. Trimming pared 3 bases from V and 0 bases from J, leaving 15 bases between. This CDR3 contains 17 residues. From germline, CDR1 is LNHDA and CDR2 SQIVND (reference sequence). CDR3 in DNA: TGTGCCAGTAGTATTGGGAGTGGGCTCAACTCTGGAAACACCATATATTTT. This gives the protein CASSIGSGLNSGNTIYF.

The chain recombines TRBV19 with TRBJ1-1; 8 bases match TRBD1. The CDR3 is made up of 14 amino acids. CDR1 and CDR2 (germline): LNHDA, SQIVND (reference sequence). With 7 bases clipped from V and 7 bases from J, the junction kept 11 bases outside the gene matches. CDR3 sequence: CASNQGAGVGEAFF. The CDR3 DNA follows: TGTGCCAGTAATCAGGGGGCTGGGGTTGGTGAAGCTTTCTTT.

This clone was seen only once. The rearrangement links TRBV5-4 to TRBJ2-2; D is perhaps TRBD2 (5 bases). Trimming stripped 3 bases from V and 4 bases from J, with 22 bases between. Per germline, CDR1 SGHNT and CDR2 YYREEE (reference sequence). CDR3 size: 18 residues. For the CDR3, the DNA is TGTGCCAGCAGCTATACTAGGAGAACGGGCCTAGGCACCGGGGAGCTGTTTTTT. This codes for CASSYTRRTGLGTGELFF. The whole variable domain, filled in from reference TRBV5-4 and TRBJ2-2, reads ETGVTQSPTHLIKTRGQQVTLRCSSQSGHNTVSWYQQALGQGPQFIFQYYREEENGRGNFPPRFSGLQFPNYSSELNVNALELDDSALYLCASSYTRRTGLGTGELFFGEGSRLTVL.

V and J are TRBV2 and TRBJ2-1; possibly TRBD2 for D (7 bases). Germline V gives CDR1 SNHLY, CDR2 FYNNEI. The CDR3 length is 14 residues. V lost 8 bases to trimming and J lost 3 bases, with 14 bases between them. This CDR3 is CASRGAGYYNEQFF. The CDR3 DNA reads TGTGCCAGCCGGGGGGCGGGGTACTACAATGAGCAGTTCTTC.

This clone was picked up one time. The chain has TRBV7-9 and TRBJ1-1, with D maybe TRBD1 (5 bases). CDR3 length: 14 amino acids. Germline loops: CDR1 SEHNR, CDR2 FQNEAQ (reference sequence). Trimming pared 0 bases from V and 4 bases from J, leaving 9 bases between. As DNA, the CDR3 is TGTGCCAGCAGCTTAGCCGGCGGGGCCACTGAAGCTTTCTTT. As protein: CASSLAGGATEAFF.

The J gene is TRBJ2-7, the V gene TRBV9, with 7 bases identical to TRBD2. The CDR3 has 14 residues. V shed 3 bases and J 2 bases; nucleotides not matched to a gene: 5. Germline V lookup: CDR1 SGDLS, CDR2 YYNGEE. CDR3 in amino acids: CASSGVGGTYEQYF. For the CDR3, the DNA is TGTGCCAGCAGCGGGGTCGGGGGGACCTACGAGCAGTACTTC.

This clone appeared once. The V and J genes are TRBV29-1 and TRBJ1-2, with D possibly TRBD1 on 6 matching bases. Germline assignment: CDR1 SQVTM and CDR2 ANQGSEA. With 7 bases removed from V and 1 base from J, the gap between germline ends came to 13 bases. The CDR3 totals 13 residues. CDR3 amino acids: CSALGHRNYGYTF. The CDR3 region has the DNA TGCAGCGCCCTGGGACATCGTAACTATGGCTACACCTTC.

V is TRBV7-9 and J is TRBJ1-4, with D possibly TRBD1 on 6 matching bases. The CDR3 sequence is 16 residues long. With 4 bases removed from V and 7 bases from J, the gap between germline ends came to 19 bases. Per the germline V gene, CDR1 is SEHNR and CDR2 is FQNEAQ (reference sequence). The CDR3 nucleotides read TGTGCCAGCAGCTCGGGACACCCGGCGGGGGGTGAAAAACTGTTTTTT. This codes for CASSSGHPAGGEKLFF.

The J gene is TRBJ2-3, the V gene TRBV6-5; D not resolved. This CDR3 spans 11 amino acids. The V end lost 4 bases, the J end lost 3 bases, and 2 bases lay between the germline ends. CDR1 and CDR2 (germline): MNHEY, SVGAGI. CDR3 in DNA: TGTGCCAGCAGTTCGACAGATACGCAGTATTTT. This codes for CASSSTDTQYF.

As concerns this clone: The junction shows a germline mismatch at one end, possibly a read error. The chain carries TRBV20-1 and TRBJ1-1; 7 nucleotides match TRBD1. The CDR3 is 10 residues long. CDR1 and CDR2 (germline): DFQATT, SNEGSKA (reference sequence). This CDR3 reads CSARKGALNF. CDR3 nucleotide sequence: TGCAGTGCTAGGAAGGGGGCGCTTAACTTT.

The genes are TRBV2 and TRBJ2-2, with 8 bases aligning to TRBD1. This CDR3 has 15 amino acids. V lost 5 bases to trimming and J lost 5 bases; unmatched junction nucleotides: 7. CDR1 is SNHLY, CDR2 FYNNEI, per germline. CDR3 coding DNA: TGTGCCAGCAGTACGGACAGGGTGAAAACCGGGGAGCTGTTTTTT. Its protein is CASSTDRVKTGELFF. Based on the CDR3 plus reference TRBV2 and TRBJ2-2, the full variable domain is EPEVTQTPSHQVTQMGQEVILRCVPISNHLYFYWYRQILGQKVEFLVSFYNNEISEKSEIFDDQFSVERPDGSNFTLKIRSTKLEDSAMYFCASSTDRVKTGELFFGEGSRLTVL.

Points on this clone: One end of the junction varies from germline; a read error may be responsible. The chain employs TRBV10-3 and TRBJ2-7, with D perhaps TRBD1 (6 bases). Germline CDR1 ENHRY, CDR2 SYGVKD. This CDR3 has 16 amino acids. The CDR3 DNA is TGTGCCATCAGTGTCGCGAGCGACAGGAGCTCCTACGGGCAGTACTTC. Amino acids: CAISVASDRSSYGQYF.

The V and J genes are TRBV30 and TRBJ2-1; D gene ambiguous. This CDR3 region has 12 residues. V gave up 5 bases and J gave up 10 bases, with 15 bases separating them. Looked up from germline, CDR1 is GTSNPN and CDR2 is SVGIG (reference sequence). CDR3 sequence (DNA): TGTGCCTGGGAAATCTCGGCGGTAGAGCAGTTCTTC. Translated: CAWEISAVEQFF.

The J gene is TRBJ2-3, the V gene TRBV18; perhaps TRBD1 as D (5 bases). The V end lost 0 bases, the J end lost 4 bases, and 8 bases lay between the germline ends. The CDR3 runs 14 residues. CDR1 is KGHSH and CDR2 is LQKENI in the germline V gene. This CDR3 is CASSPPGDADTQYF. The CDR3, as DNA: TGTGCCAGCTCACCACCAGGGGATGCAGATACGCAGTATTTT.